This T cell receptor beta chain was retrieved from a study of blood T cell repertoires in COVID-19. Overall study: The study drew acute and convalescent COVID-19 samples from the United States, Italy and Spain. T cells, B-cell-depleted T cells, or PBMCs provided the cDNA or gDNA that served as material.

Study processing details: The authors estimated nucleated cell counts from reference gene primer amplification. This table comes from immunoSEQ multiplex PCR, and its TCRdb copy is limited to in-frame clones, with some not included. V, J and clone size were drawn from that table, and D and trimming were deduced from the DNA. The data show about 140,000 clones, with approximately 89% seen just once and about 1.7% held by the top ten. Germline CDR1 and CDR2: LNHDA and SQIVND (reference sequence). CDR3 length: 14 residues. The junction had 1 base not matched to a gene; V was cut back by 1 base and J by 3 bases.

This receptor was identified in a woman between 45 and 60 years old with acute or convalescent COVID-19. The chain joins TRBV19 to TRBJ2-7; 9 bases are shared with TRBD1. What was sequenced was peripheral blood. Here the CDR3 DNA reads TGTGCCAGTAGTATAGGGGGACAGGGCTACGAGCAGTACTTC. As protein: CASSIGGQGYEQYF.